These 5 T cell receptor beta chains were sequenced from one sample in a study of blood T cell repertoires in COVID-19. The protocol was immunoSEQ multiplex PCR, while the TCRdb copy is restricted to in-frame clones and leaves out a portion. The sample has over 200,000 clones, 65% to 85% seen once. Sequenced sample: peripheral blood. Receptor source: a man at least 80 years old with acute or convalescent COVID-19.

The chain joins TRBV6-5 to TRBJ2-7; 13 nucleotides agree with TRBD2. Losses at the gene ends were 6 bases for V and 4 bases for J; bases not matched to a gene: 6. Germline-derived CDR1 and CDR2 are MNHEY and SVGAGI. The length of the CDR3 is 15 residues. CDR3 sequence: CASRQTSGGGYEQYF. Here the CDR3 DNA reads TGTGCCAGCAGACAAACTAGCGGGGGGGGTTACGAGCAGTACTTC.

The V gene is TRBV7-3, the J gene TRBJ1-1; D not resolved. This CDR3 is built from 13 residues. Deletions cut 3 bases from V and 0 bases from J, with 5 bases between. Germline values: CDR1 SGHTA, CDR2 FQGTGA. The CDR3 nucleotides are TGTGCCAGCAGCTTTGGGCTGAACACTGAAGCTTTCTTT. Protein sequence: CASSFGLNTEAFF.

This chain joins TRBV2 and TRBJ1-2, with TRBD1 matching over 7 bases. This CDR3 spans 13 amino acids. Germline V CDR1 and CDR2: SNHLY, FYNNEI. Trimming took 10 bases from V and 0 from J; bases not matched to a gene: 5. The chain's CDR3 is CATWTGSNYGYTF. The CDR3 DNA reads TGTGCCACCTGGACAGGTTCTAACTATGGCTACACCTTC.

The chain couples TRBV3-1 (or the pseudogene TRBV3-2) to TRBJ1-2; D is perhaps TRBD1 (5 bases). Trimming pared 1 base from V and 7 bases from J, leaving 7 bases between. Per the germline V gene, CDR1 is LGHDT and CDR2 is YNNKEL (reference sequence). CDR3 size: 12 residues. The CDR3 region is CASSQGGRGYTF. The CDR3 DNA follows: TGTGCCAGCAGCCAAGGGGGCCGTGGCTACACCTTC.

The CDR3: CATSEKTAANTGELFF. The CDR3 DNA is TGTGCCACCAGTGAAAAGACAGCCGCGAACACCGGGGAGCTGTTTTTT. This sequence joins TRBV24-1 and TRBJ2-2; possible D gene TRBD1, 5 bases. The CDR3 consists of 16 residues. CDR1 and CDR2 (germline): KGHDR, SFDVKD. V lost 4 bases and J lost 0, with 11 bases in between.